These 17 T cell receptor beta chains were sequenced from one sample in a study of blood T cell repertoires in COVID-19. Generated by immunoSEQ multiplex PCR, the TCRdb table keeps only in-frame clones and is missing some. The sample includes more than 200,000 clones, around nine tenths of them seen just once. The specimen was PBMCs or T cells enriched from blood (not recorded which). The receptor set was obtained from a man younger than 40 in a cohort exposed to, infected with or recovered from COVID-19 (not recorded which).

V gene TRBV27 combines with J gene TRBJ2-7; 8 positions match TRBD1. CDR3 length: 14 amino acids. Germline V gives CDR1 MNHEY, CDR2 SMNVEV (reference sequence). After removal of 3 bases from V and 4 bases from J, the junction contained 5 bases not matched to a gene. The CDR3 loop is CASSLGRGLYEQYF. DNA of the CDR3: TGTGCCAGCAGTTTGGGCAGGGGGCTATACGAGCAGTACTTC.

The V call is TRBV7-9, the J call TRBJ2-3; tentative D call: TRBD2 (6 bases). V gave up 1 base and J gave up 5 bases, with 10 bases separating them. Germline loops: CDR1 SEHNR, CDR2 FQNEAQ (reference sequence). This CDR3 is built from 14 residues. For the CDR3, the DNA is TGTGCCAGCAGCTTAGAACTAGCAAAAGATACGCAGTATTTT. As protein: CASSLELAKDTQYF.

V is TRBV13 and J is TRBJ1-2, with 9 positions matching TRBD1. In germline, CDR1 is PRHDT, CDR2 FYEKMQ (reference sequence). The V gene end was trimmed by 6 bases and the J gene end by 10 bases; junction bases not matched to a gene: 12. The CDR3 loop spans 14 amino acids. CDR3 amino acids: CASSWVRQGDDYTF. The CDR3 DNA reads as TGTGCCAGCAGTTGGGTCCGACAGGGGGACGACTACACCTTC.

In DNA form, the CDR3 reads TGTGCCAGCAGCTCGCACGGGGGGCAGCAGCCCCAGCATTTT. Translation: CASSSHGGQQPQHF. This chain uses TRBV5-6 with TRBJ1-5, with a possible D match to TRBD1 (6 bases). This CDR3 has 14 amino acids. V was clipped by 3 bases and J by 7 bases, with 14 bases between them. Germline V gene lookup returns CDR1 SGHDT and CDR2 YYEEEE.

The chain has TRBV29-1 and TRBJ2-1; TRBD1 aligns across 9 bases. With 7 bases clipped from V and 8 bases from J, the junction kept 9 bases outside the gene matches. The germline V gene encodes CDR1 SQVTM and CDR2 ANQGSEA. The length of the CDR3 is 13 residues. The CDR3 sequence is CSGYPGTGYEQFF. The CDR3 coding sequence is TGCAGCGGATACCCCGGGACAGGGTATGAGCAGTTCTTC.

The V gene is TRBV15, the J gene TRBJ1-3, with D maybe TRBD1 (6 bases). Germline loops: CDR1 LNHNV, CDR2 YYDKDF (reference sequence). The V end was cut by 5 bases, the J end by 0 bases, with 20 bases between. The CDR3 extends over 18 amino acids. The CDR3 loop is CATSPRGLGTRSGNTIYF. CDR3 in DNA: TGTGCCACCAGCCCCAGGGGTCTGGGAACCCGCTCTGGAAACACCATATATTTT.

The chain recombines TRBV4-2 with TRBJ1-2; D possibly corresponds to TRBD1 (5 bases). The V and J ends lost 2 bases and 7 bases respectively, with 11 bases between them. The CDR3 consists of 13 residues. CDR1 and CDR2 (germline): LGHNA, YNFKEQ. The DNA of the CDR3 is TGTGCCAGCAGCCAAAAACCAGGGTTTGGCTACACCTTC. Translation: CASSQKPGFGYTF.

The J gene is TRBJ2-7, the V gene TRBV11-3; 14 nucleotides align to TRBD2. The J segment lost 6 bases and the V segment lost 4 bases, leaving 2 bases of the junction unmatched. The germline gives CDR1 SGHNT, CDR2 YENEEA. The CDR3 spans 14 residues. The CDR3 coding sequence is TGTGCCAGCAGCTCGGGACTAGCGGGAGCCGAGCAGTACTTC. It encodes CASSSGLAGAEQYF. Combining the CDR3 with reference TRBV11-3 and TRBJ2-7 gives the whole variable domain EAGVVQSPRYKIIEKKQPVAFWCNPISGHNTLYWYLQNLGQGPELLIRYENEEAVDDSQLPKDRFSAERLKGVDSTLKIQPAELGDSAVYLCASSSGLAGAEQYFGPGTRLTVT.

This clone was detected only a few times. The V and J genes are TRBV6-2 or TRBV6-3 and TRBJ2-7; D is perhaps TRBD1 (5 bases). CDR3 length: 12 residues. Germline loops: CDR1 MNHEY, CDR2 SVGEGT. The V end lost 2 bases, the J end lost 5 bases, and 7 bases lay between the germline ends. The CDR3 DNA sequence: TGTGCCAGCAGTTACAGGGGTCACGAGCAGTACTTC. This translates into CASSYRGHEQYF.

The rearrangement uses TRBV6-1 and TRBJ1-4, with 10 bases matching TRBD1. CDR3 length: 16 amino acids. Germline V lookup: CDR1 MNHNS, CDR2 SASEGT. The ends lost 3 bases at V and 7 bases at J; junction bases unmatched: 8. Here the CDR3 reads CASSDRPGTGVEKLFF. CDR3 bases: TGTGCCAGCAGTGATAGGCCCGGGACAGGGGTTGAAAAACTGTTTTTT.

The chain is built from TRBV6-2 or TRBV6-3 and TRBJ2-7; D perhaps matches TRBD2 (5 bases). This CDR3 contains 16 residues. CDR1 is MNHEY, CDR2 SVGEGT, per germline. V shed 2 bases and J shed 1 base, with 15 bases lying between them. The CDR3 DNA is TGTGCCAGCAGTTACCCCCTGAGGCGCGGGTCCTACGAGCAGTACTTC. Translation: CASSYPLRRGSYEQYF.

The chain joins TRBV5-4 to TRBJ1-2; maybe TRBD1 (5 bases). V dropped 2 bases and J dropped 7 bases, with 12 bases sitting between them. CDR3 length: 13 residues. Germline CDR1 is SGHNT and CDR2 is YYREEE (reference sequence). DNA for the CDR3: TGTGCCAGCAGCTTACCAGGGTTCCGTGGCTACACCTTC. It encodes CASSLPGFRGYTF.

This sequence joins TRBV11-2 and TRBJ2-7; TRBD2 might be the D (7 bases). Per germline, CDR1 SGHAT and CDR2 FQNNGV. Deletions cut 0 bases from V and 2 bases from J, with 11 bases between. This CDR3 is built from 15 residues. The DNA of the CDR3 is TGTGCCAGCAGCTTAGAGGGGGGGGCCCCCTACGAGCAGTACTTC. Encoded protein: CASSLEGGAPYEQYF. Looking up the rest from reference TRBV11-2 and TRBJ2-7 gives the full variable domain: EAGVAQSPRYKIIEKRQSVAFWCNPISGHATLYWYQQILGQGPKLLIQFQNNGVVDDSQLPKDRFSAERLKGVDSTLKIQPAKLEDSAVYLCASSLEGGAPYEQYFGPGTRLTVT.

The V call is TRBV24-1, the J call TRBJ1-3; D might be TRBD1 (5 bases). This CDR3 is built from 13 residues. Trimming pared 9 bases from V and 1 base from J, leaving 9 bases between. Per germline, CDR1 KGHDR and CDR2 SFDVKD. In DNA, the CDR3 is TGTGCCACCCTTAGGGGTTCTGGAAACACCATATATTTT. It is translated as CATLRGSGNTIYF.

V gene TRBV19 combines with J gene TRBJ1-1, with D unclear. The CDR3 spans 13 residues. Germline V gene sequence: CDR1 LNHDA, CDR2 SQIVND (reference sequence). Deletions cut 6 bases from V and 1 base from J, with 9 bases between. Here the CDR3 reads CASRSRENTEAFF. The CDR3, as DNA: TGTGCCAGTAGGTCCCGGGAGAACACTGAAGCTTTCTTT.

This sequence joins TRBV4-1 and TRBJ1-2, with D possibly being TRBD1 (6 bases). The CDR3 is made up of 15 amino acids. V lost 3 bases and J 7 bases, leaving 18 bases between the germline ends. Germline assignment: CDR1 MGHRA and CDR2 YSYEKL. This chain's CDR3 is CASSQDGQPAFGYTF. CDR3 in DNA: TGCGCCAGCAGCCAGGATGGACAGCCGGCCTTTGGCTACACCTTC.

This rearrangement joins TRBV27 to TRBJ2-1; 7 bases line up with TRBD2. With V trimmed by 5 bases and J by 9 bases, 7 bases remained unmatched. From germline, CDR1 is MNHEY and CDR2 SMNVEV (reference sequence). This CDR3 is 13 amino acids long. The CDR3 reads CASSIPWGGEQFF. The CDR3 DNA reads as TGTGCCAGCAGTATTCCTTGGGGGGGTGAGCAGTTCTTC.